The 22 T cell receptor beta chains below come from one sample, sequenced in a study. MiXCR, applied by TCRdb to the RT-PCR reads, yields one record per CDR3 protein. The sample consists of 550,000 to 750,000 distinct CDR3 sequences, approximately 15% of them appearing once. Sequencing used memory CD4+ T cells from blood. The receptors were gathered from a female donor in good health, serving as a healthy control.

The chain employs TRBV7-9 and TRBJ2-2; 15 bases line up with TRBD2. CDR3 length equals 19 residues. The germline V gene has CDR1 SEHNR and CDR2 FQNEAQ (reference sequence). Germline trimming cut 5 bases from V and 3 bases from J; bases unmatched to any gene: 10. Here the CDR3 DNA reads TGTGCCAGCAGCCTACCTATGGGACTAGCGGGAGGAGACACCGGGGAGCTGTTTTTT. It yields the protein CASSLPMGLAGGDTGELFF.

The J gene is TRBJ1-1, the V gene TRBV6-2 or TRBV6-3; D is ambiguous. Germline V CDR1 and CDR2: MNHEY, SVGEGT. The CDR3 totals 11 residues. Trimming stripped 4 bases from V and 9 bases from J, with 9 bases between. In nucleotides, the CDR3 is TGTGCCAGCAGTTGGGAGACACAAGCTTTCTTT. Residues: CASSWETQAFF.

With respect to this clonotype: Its ends do not fully match the called genes, so a read error is possible. The J gene is TRBJ2-1, the V gene TRBV28, with D possibly TRBD1 on 5 matching bases. Germline assignment: CDR1 MDHEN and CDR2 SYDVKM. The CDR3 is made up of 14 amino acids. This CDR3 reads CASSRPQAYSEQFF. The DNA of the CDR3 is TGTGCCAGCAGCCGCCCACAGGCTTACAGTGAGCAGTTCTTC.

This clonotype was picked up many times. The chain recombines TRBV10-3 with TRBJ2-5; 8 bases fit TRBD1. Losses at the gene ends were 7 bases for V and 2 bases for J; bases not matched to a gene: 3. Per germline, CDR1 ENHRY and CDR2 SYGVKD. The length of the CDR3 is 13 residues. CDR3 nucleotides: TGTGCCATCATGGGGACAGGACAAGAGACCCAGTACTTC. The encoded protein is CAIMGTGQETQYF.

The chain joins TRBV5-6 to TRBJ2-1, with no clear D. The CDR3 consists of 16 residues. V gave up 5 bases and J gave up 0 bases, with 15 bases separating them. Germline lookup yields CDR1 SGHDT and CDR2 YYEEEE. For the CDR3, the DNA is TGTGCCAGCAGTCTACTCCAGGCAAGCTCCTACAATGAGCAGTTCTTC. As protein: CASSLLQASSYNEQFF.

The sample holds a few counts of this clonotype. The V gene is TRBV6-5, the J gene TRBJ2-7; 8 bases are shared with TRBD2. The trim removed 3 bases at V and 2 bases at J, leaving 24 bases unmatched. Per germline, CDR1 MNHEY and CDR2 SVGAGI. The CDR3 covers 21 residues. CDR3 in DNA: TGTGCCAGCAGTTATTTCCCCCCCAAAACCGCTCAACTAGCGGCAGCCTACGAGCAGTACTTC. Amino acids: CASSYFPPKTAQLAAAYEQYF.

Concerning this clonotype: A much larger clone lies a single base off, so this may be a read error. The chain combines TRBV20-1 with TRBJ2-7; D is unclear. The germline CDR1 and CDR2 sequences are DFQATT and SNEGSKA (reference sequence). CDR3 size: 13 residues. CDR3 region: CCAPPFSSYEQYF. CDR3 coding DNA: TGCTGTGCTCCCCCTTTCTCCTCCTACGAGCAGTACTTC.

The chain couples TRBV24-1 to TRBJ2-7, with unresolved D. The CDR3 is made up of 14 amino acids. Per the germline V gene, CDR1 is KGHDR and CDR2 is SFDVKD. V lost 7 bases, J lost 0 bases, and 12 bases lay in between. The DNA of the CDR3 is TGTGCCACCAGGCCGGACGGCAACTCCTACGAGCAGTACTTC. This translates into CATRPDGNSYEQYF.

This clonotype was picked up many times. The V and J genes are TRBV30 and TRBJ2-2, with D unclear. Per the germline V gene, CDR1 is GTSNPN and CDR2 is SVGIG (reference sequence). This CDR3 has 14 amino acids. This CDR3 is CAVRPGGNTGELFF. The CDR3 region has the DNA TGTGCAGTCAGGCCTGGCGGAAACACCGGGGAGCTGTTTTTT.

The J gene is TRBJ2-1, the V gene TRBV9; D remains ambiguous. The CDR3 has 15 amino acids. The V gene lost 0 bases and the J gene lost 3 bases, with 10 bases spanning the gap. The germline CDR1 and CDR2 sequences are SGDLS and YYNGEE. The CDR3 sequence: CASSVAGAGYNEQFF. CDR3 DNA: TGTGCCAGCAGCGTAGCTGGTGCCGGCTACAATGAGCAGTTCTTC.

This clonotype was seen more than once but under ten times. This chain connects TRBV20-1 to TRBJ2-7; D is undetermined. Germline V lookup: CDR1 DFQATT, CDR2 SNEGSKA (reference sequence). The CDR3 loop spans 13 amino acids. V lost 4 bases, J lost 4 bases, and 14 bases lay in between. CDR3 nucleotide sequence: TGCAGTGCTACGTTCGGCAGCTTATACGAGCAGTACTTC. The encoded protein is CSATFGSLYEQYF.

The CDR3 sequence: CASSSQSTGVYEQYF. The CDR3 bases are TGTGCCAGCAGCTCCCAGTCCACAGGGGTGTACGAGCAGTACTTC. The chain combines TRBV7-9 with TRBJ2-7, with TRBD1 matching 7 bases. The CDR3 spans 15 residues. Germline V gene data show CDR1 as SEHNR and CDR2 as FQNEAQ (reference sequence). Trimming at V came to 4 bases and at J to 4 bases, leaving 10 bases not matched to a gene.

Ten or more counts support this clonotype. The J gene is TRBJ1-2, the V gene TRBV20-1; 9 bases are shared with TRBD1. Germline V lookup: CDR1 DFQATT, CDR2 SNEGSKA (reference sequence). J was trimmed by 3 bases and V by 2 bases; bases with no gene match: 7. This CDR3 is built from 15 residues. In DNA, the CDR3 is TGCAGTGCTAGAAGGGACAGGGTGAGGGACTATGGCTACACCTTC. Residues: CSARRDRVRDYGYTF.

The chain joins TRBV5-4 to TRBJ1-4; D unclear. CDR1 and CDR2 (germline): SGHNT, YYREEE (reference sequence). V lost 1 base and J lost 6, with 13 bases in between. The CDR3 runs 15 residues. CDR3 protein: CASSLKEDEDEKLFF. CDR3 bases: TGTGCCAGCAGCTTGAAAGAGGACGAGGATGAAAAACTGTTTTTT.

This clonotype was seen at least ten times. Germline and junction disagree at one end, which may indicate a read error. The rearrangement joins TRBV12-3 or TRBV12-4 to TRBJ1-1, with D unresolved. The CDR3 is made up of 11 amino acids. Here the CDR3 DNA reads TGTGCCAGCAGCTTAGGCCCTGAAGCTTTCTTT. This sequence encodes CASSLGPEAFF.

This clonotype has a handful of counts. The gene calls are TRBV18 and TRBJ1-2, with a weak D call TRBD1 (5 bases). The ends were cut back, 3 bases at V and 4 bases at J, with 12 bases in the middle. Per germline, CDR1 KGHSH and CDR2 LQKENI. This CDR3 region has 14 residues. The chain's CDR3 is CASSPEQVGYGYTF. The DNA for the CDR3 is TGTGCCAGCTCACCGGAACAGGTGGGCTATGGCTACACCTTC.

This CDR3 is CASSSPSPGQGFPVDLNTEAFF. The CDR3 coding sequence is TGTGCCAGCAGCTCCCCCAGCCCGGGACAGGGATTTCCGGTCGACCTAAACACTGAAGCTTTCTTT. The chain uses TRBV7-2 and TRBJ1-1; TRBD1 matches at 9 bases. J lost 2 bases, V lost 4 bases, and 26 bases had no gene match. The CDR3 is 22 residues long. The V gene's germline CDR1 is SGHTA and CDR2 FQGNSA. The full variable domain, rest sourced from reference TRBV7-2 and TRBJ1-1, is GAGVSQSPSNKVTEKGKDVELRCDPISGHTALYWYRQSLGQGLEFLIYFQGNSAPDKSGLPSDRFSAERTGGSVSTLTIQRTQQEDSAVYLCASSSPSPGQGFPVDLNTEAFFGQGTRLTVV.

This clonotype was counted many times. V usage is TRBV24-1 and J usage is TRBJ1-2; 8 bases agree with TRBD1. Germline V gene data show CDR1 as KGHDR and CDR2 as SFDVKD. This CDR3 contains 14 residues. V shed 5 bases and J 4 bases; nucleotides not matched to a gene: 5. DNA for the CDR3: TGTGCCACCAGTGCAACCGGGACAGGCTATGGCTACACCTTC. The encoded protein is CATSATGTGYGYTF.

This clonotype came up many times. The chain has TRBV12-3 or TRBV12-4 and TRBJ2-3; 7 bases align to TRBD2. The CDR3 is 15 residues long. J gave up 3 bases and V 4 bases, and 7 bases lay outside the gene matches. The CDR3 loop reads CASSSPGGSTDTQYF. The CDR3 nucleotides read TGTGCCAGCAGTTCCCCCGGCGGGAGTACAGATACGCAGTATTTT.

The CDR3 region is CSASSSGGSTDTQYF. The CDR3 nucleotides read TGCAGTGCTAGTTCTAGCGGGGGAAGCACAGATACGCAGTATTTT. The V call is TRBV20-1, the J call TRBJ2-3, with TRBD2 matching 10 bases. The length of the CDR3 is 15 residues. Germline loops: CDR1 DFQATT, CDR2 SNEGSKA (reference sequence). The ends lost 3 bases at V and 0 bases at J; junction bases unmatched: 3.

This clonotype was seen repeatedly, ten times or more. The chain uses TRBV12-3 or TRBV12-4 and TRBJ1-5; D gene uncertain. The CDR3 runs 12 residues. Trimming cost V 5 bases and J 5 bases, with 7 bases left between them. For the CDR3, the DNA is TGTGCCAGCAGTCAAGATTATCAGCCCCAGCATTTT. Its protein product is CASSQDYQPQHF.

V gene TRBV6-1 combines with J gene TRBJ2-7, with 7 nucleotides matching TRBD1. The germline V gene encodes CDR1 MNHNS and CDR2 SASEGT. The CDR3 is 14 amino acids. Germline trimming cut 5 bases from V and 5 bases from J; bases unmatched to any gene: 9. CDR3 nucleotides: TGTGCCAGCAGTATCGGGGACAGTTACGACGAGCAGTACTTC. Translated, it gives CASSIGDSYDEQYF.